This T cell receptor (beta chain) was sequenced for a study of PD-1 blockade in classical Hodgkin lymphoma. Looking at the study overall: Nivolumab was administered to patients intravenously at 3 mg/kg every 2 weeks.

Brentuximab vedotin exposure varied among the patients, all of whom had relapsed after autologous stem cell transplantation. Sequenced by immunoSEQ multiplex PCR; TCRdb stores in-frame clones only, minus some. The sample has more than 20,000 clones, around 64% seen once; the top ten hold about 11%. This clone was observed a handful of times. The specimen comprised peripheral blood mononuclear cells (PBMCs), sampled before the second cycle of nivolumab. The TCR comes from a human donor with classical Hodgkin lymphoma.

The CDR3 sequence: CASSLAHYEQYF. CDR3 DNA sequence: TGTGCCAGCAGCTTAGCACACTACGAGCAGTACTTC. The chain recombines TRBV7-9 with TRBJ2-7; the D is unclear. The CDR3 totals 12 residues. V shed 0 bases and J shed 3 bases, with 3 bases lying between them. Germline-derived CDR1 and CDR2 are SEHNR and FQNEAQ (reference sequence).